The 30 T cell receptor beta chains listed next were all sequenced from one sample in a study of cytomegalovirus exposure and HLA in healthy donors. The PCR ran on 60 Vbeta and 13 Jbeta primers. Data came from immunoSEQ multiplex PCR; TCRdb stores just in-frame clones and leaves some out. The table includes 40,000 or so clones, almost 70% detected once. The sample was PBMCs. These receptors all stem from a man aged 35 to 55 in good health and CMV-seronegative.

This clone has only a few counts. The V and J genes are TRBV27 and TRBJ1-2; 7 bases align to TRBD1. Germline V gene data show CDR1 as MNHEY and CDR2 as SMNVEV (reference sequence). The CDR3 consists of 14 residues. The ends lost 6 bases at V and 4 bases at J; junction bases unmatched: 8. CDR3 sequence: CASRKEGAIYGYTF. The DNA of the CDR3 is TGTGCCAGCAGGAAGGAGGGGGCGATCTATGGCTACACCTTC.

The genes are TRBV2 and TRBJ1-2; a possible D gene is TRBD1 (5 bases). V lost 5 bases and J 7 bases, leaving 17 bases between the germline ends. Germline V lookup: CDR1 SNHLY, CDR2 FYNNEI. CDR3 length: 14 amino acids. The CDR3 DNA reads TGTGCCAGCAGTACCGGCGTGGGGCAGGGTGGCTACACCTTC. It translates to CASSTGVGQGGYTF. The full variable domain, rest sourced from reference TRBV2 and TRBJ1-2, is EPEVTQTPSHQVTQMGQEVILRCVPISNHLYFYWYRQILGQKVEFLVSFYNNEISEKSEIFDDQFSVERPDGSNFTLKIRSTKLEDSAMYFCASSTGVGQGGYTFGSGTRLTVV.

The J gene is TRBJ1-2, the V gene TRBV29-1, with 8 nucleotides matching TRBD1. The CDR3 has 15 residues. CDR1 SQVTM and CDR2 ANQGSEA come from the germline V gene. V was pared by 3 bases and J by 5 bases, with 11 bases of the junction left unmatched. CDR3 protein: CSVDGTGKSLYGYTF. The CDR3 DNA sequence: TGCAGCGTTGATGGGACAGGAAAGTCTCTTTATGGCTACACCTTC.

V gene TRBV19 combines with J gene TRBJ1-5; tentatively, D is TRBD1 (6 bases). Trimming pared 2 bases from V and 4 bases from J, leaving 12 bases between. Germline CDR1 LNHDA, CDR2 SQIVND (reference sequence). The CDR3 covers 15 residues. The CDR3 nucleotides read TGTGCCAGTAGTATACGAACAGGGCGTAATCAGCCCCAGCATTTT. Translation gives CASSIRTGRNQPQHF.

This chain's CDR3 is CASSLRNRGSDNSPLHF. CDR3 coding DNA: TGTGCCAGCAGCTTAAGAAACAGGGGGTCAGATAATTCACCCCTCCACTTT. V and J are TRBV7-8 and TRBJ1-6; 8 positions agree with TRBD1. The ends lost 2 bases at V and 5 bases at J; junction bases unmatched: 8. Germline V gene sequence: CDR1 SGHVS, CDR2 FQNEAQ. The CDR3 has 17 residues.

V usage is TRBV7-8 and J usage is TRBJ1-5, with D uncertain. The germline V gene encodes CDR1 SGHVS and CDR2 FQNEAQ. Trimming removed 3 bases from V and 0 bases from J, with 6 bases in between. This CDR3 spans 14 amino acids. CDR3 region: CASSLADSNQPQHF. The CDR3 DNA sequence: TGTGCCAGCAGCTTGGCAGATAGCAATCAGCCCCAGCATTTT.

The chain joins TRBV4-1 to TRBJ2-7, with a possible D match to TRBD2 (5 bases). Trimming took off 1 base at V and 6 bases at J, with 10 bases between the two ends. Germline V gene sequence: CDR1 MGHRA, CDR2 YSYEKL. This CDR3 region has 13 residues. CDR3: CASSQVRASEQYF. The CDR3 DNA reads TGCGCCAGCAGCCAAGTGCGGGCAAGCGAGCAGTACTTC.

This rearrangement joins TRBV13 to TRBJ2-3, with TRBD2 as a possible D gene (7 bases). The CDR3 consists of 15 residues. The V end was cut by 1 base, the J end by 4 bases, with 12 bases between. CDR1 PRHDT and CDR2 FYEKMQ come from the germline V gene (reference sequence). CDR3 sequence (DNA): TGTGCCAGCAGCTTAGCTCGGGGGGCCGCAGATACGCAGTATTTT. This encodes CASSLARGAADTQYF.

The J gene is TRBJ1-1, the V gene TRBV4-1, with TRBD1 identical over 9 bases. The CDR3 loop spans 16 amino acids. The germline CDR1 and CDR2 sequences are MGHRA and YSYEKL. V lost 1 base to trimming and J lost 1 base; unmatched junction nucleotides: 4. The chain's CDR3 is CASSQGGQGQNTEAFF. CDR3 nucleotide sequence: TGCGCCAGCAGCCAAGGGGGACAGGGACAGAACACTGAAGCTTTCTTT.

The chain combines TRBV5-1 with TRBJ2-1; the match to TRBD1 covers 9 bases. The length of the CDR3 is 14 residues. Germline V lookup: CDR1 SGHRS, CDR2 YFSETQ. Trimming at V came to 2 bases and at J to 8 bases, leaving 5 bases not matched to a gene. CDR3 region: CASSLTGGKDEQFF. The CDR3 coding sequence is TGCGCCAGCAGCTTAACAGGGGGCAAGGATGAGCAGTTCTTC.

The chain is built from TRBV30 and TRBJ1-2; 12 bases match TRBD1. This CDR3 is built from 14 residues. J gave up 4 bases and V 2 bases, and 2 bases lay outside the gene matches. In germline, CDR1 is GTSNPN, CDR2 SVGIG (reference sequence). The CDR3: CAWSRDRGLYGYTF. DNA for the CDR3: TGTGCCTGGAGTAGGGACAGGGGGCTCTATGGCTACACCTTC.

The chain is built from TRBV7-3 and TRBJ1-1, with TRBD1 identical over 9 bases. Germline V lookup: CDR1 SGHTA, CDR2 FQGTGA. Trimming removed 4 bases from V and 7 bases from J; junction bases left unmatched: 4. The CDR3 is 13 amino acids. The CDR3 region is CASSSGTGIEAFF. The CDR3 nucleotides read TGTGCCAGCAGCTCCGGGACAGGGATTGAAGCTTTCTTT.

This clone was counted a few times. The genes are TRBV27 and TRBJ1-5, with D hard to call. Germline assignment: CDR1 MNHEY and CDR2 SMNVEV (reference sequence). V was shortened by 2 bases and J by 6 bases, with 8 bases between the two germline ends. The CDR3 totals 13 residues. In nucleotides, the CDR3 is TGTGCCAGCAGTTTAGAGGGCGGTCAGCCCCAGCATTTT. Its protein product is CASSLEGGQPQHF.

The chain joins TRBV5-4 to TRBJ1-1; D gene uncertain. This CDR3 region has 13 residues. V was cut by 5 bases and J by 0 bases, with 8 bases left in between. Germline V gene lookup returns CDR1 SGHNT and CDR2 YYREEE (reference sequence). The CDR3 spells CASRYGVNTEAFF. DNA of the CDR3: TGTGCCAGCAGATACGGGGTGAACACTGAAGCTTTCTTT.

This chain connects TRBV18 to TRBJ2-2; D perhaps matches TRBD2 (5 bases). Trimming cost V 2 bases and J 7 bases, with 14 bases left between them. Per germline, CDR1 KGHSH and CDR2 LQKENI. The CDR3 runs to 15 residues. The CDR3 spells CASSPSGRSHGELFF. CDR3 coding DNA: TGTGCCAGCTCACCATCGGGAAGGTCCCACGGGGAGCTGTTTTTT.

This chain connects TRBV4-3 to TRBJ2-7, with D perhaps TRBD2 (5 bases). Germline-derived CDR1 and CDR2 are LGHNA and YSLEER. The CDR3 sequence is 16 residues long. V was shortened by 4 bases and J by 1 base, with 17 bases between the two germline ends. The CDR3 protein is CASSRTATRGSYEQYF. In DNA form, the CDR3 reads TGCGCCAGCAGCCGTACGGCGACGCGAGGGTCCTACGAGCAGTACTTC.

V gene TRBV30 combines with J gene TRBJ1-6; 7 nucleotides agree with TRBD1. Germline lookup yields CDR1 GTSNPN and CDR2 SVGIG (reference sequence). This CDR3 spans 15 amino acids. The V and J ends lost 4 bases and 2 bases, in that order; junction bases with no gene match: 5. As DNA, the CDR3 is TGTGCCTGGACCGGCAGGGGGGCCTATAATTCACCCCTCCACTTT. This codes for CAWTGRGAYNSPLHF.

The rearrangement uses TRBV11-2 and TRBJ2-3; 7 bases are a match to TRBD1. CDR1 and CDR2 (germline): SGHAT, FQNNGV. The CDR3 length is 14 residues. V was clipped by 5 bases and J by 4 bases; unmatched bases: 6. The CDR3 DNA reads TGTGCCAGCAGCCCTCGACAGGGATCAGATACGCAGTATTTT. Amino acid sequence: CASSPRQGSDTQYF.

V usage is TRBV30 and J usage is TRBJ2-7; 9 nucleotides agree with TRBD1. The trim removed 5 bases at V and 5 bases at J, leaving 10 bases unmatched. The germline V gene has CDR1 GTSNPN and CDR2 SVGIG (reference sequence). CDR3 size: 14 residues. CDR3 residues: CAWGAGTGSNEQYF. The CDR3 nucleotides are TGTGCCTGGGGGGCCGGGACAGGGAGTAACGAGCAGTACTTC.

CDR3 protein: CASSSPLSGGAKDTQYF. The CDR3 DNA reads as TGTGCCAGCAGTTCCCCCCTTAGCGGGGGGGCGAAAGATACGCAGTATTTT. The V gene is TRBV28, the J gene TRBJ2-3; TRBD2 matches 11 bases. Trimming cost V 4 bases and J 5 bases; bases outside gene matches: 11. CDR1 is MDHEN, CDR2 SYDVKM, per germline. The CDR3 totals 17 residues. The whole variable domain, filled in from reference TRBV28 and TRBJ2-3, reads DVKVTQSSRYLVKRTGEKVFLECVQDMDHENMFWYRQDPGLGLRLIYFSYDVKMKEKGDIPEGYSVSREKKERFSLILESASTNQTSMYLCASSSPLSGGAKDTQYFGPGTRLTVL.

The chain joins TRBV4-3 to TRBJ2-1; D might be TRBD2 (7 bases). V lost 0 bases to trimming and J lost 9 bases, with 9 bases between them. Germline V gene sequence: CDR1 LGHNA, CDR2 YSLEER. CDR3 length: 13 amino acids. In DNA form, the CDR3 reads TGCGCCAGCAGCCAAGAAAGGGGGGGTGAGCAGTTCTTC. This sequence encodes CASSQERGGEQFF.

The chain recombines TRBV7-3 with TRBJ2-2; a possible D gene is TRBD2 (5 bases). The CDR3 consists of 13 residues. Germline-derived CDR1 and CDR2 are SGHTA and FQGTGA. The V end lost 5 bases, the J end lost 4 bases, and 8 bases lay between the germline ends. CDR3: CASSLAGTGELFF. The DNA of the CDR3 is TGTGCCAGCAGCCTAGCCGGCACCGGGGAGCTGTTTTTT.

This chain joins TRBV4-2 and TRBJ2-7; D gene unclear. The ends were cut back, 4 bases at V and 0 bases at J, with 10 bases in the middle. The CDR3 spans 14 residues. Germline-derived CDR1 and CDR2 are LGHNA and YNFKEQ. CDR3 region: CASSPSGSSYEQYF. The CDR3 DNA is TGTGCCAGCAGCCCTTCCGGGTCCTCCTACGAGCAGTACTTC.

The rearrangement joins TRBV5-1 to TRBJ2-7, with TRBD1 matching 9 bases. V gave up 7 bases and J gave up 4 bases; unmatched junction bases: 3. Germline-derived CDR1 and CDR2 are SGHRS and YFSETQ. The CDR3 is 12 residues long. Here the CDR3 reads CASGQGRYEQYF. CDR3 sequence (DNA): TGCGCCAGCGGACAGGGGAGATACGAGCAGTACTTC.

The CDR3 nucleotides are TGTGCCAGCAGTGAAGAATGGACTACGAACAATGAGCAGTTCTTC. This translates into CASSEEWTTNNEQFF. This sequence joins TRBV6-1 and TRBJ2-1; tentative D call: TRBD2 (6 bases). V was shortened by 1 base and J by 5 bases, with 12 bases between the two germline ends. Germline values: CDR1 MNHNS, CDR2 SASEGT. This CDR3 region has 15 residues.

This clone was seen only a few times. V is TRBV4-3 and J is TRBJ2-6; D gene uncertain. The ends were cut back, 4 bases at V and 1 base at J, with 11 bases in the middle. The CDR3 runs 16 residues. Germline V gene sequence: CDR1 LGHNA, CDR2 YSLEER. The CDR3 nucleotides are TGCGCCAGCAGCCCCCTAGTCCCGTCTGGGGCCAACGTCCTGACTTTC. Protein product: CASSPLVPSGANVLTF.

The rearrangement joins TRBV2 to TRBJ1-6; tentative D call: TRBD1 (5 bases). The CDR3 sequence is 13 residues long. V lost 7 bases and J 12 bases, leaving 16 bases between the germline ends. Germline V gene data show CDR1 as SNHLY and CDR2 as FYNNEI. For the CDR3, the DNA is TGTGCCAGCACCTTAGGGGTCAGGGAACCCCTCCACTTT. Protein sequence: CASTLGVREPLHF.

This clone was observed a handful of times. The chain is built from TRBV28 and TRBJ1-2, with 10 nucleotides matching TRBD1. Germline trimming cut 5 bases from V and 8 bases from J; bases unmatched to any gene: 2. Per the germline V gene, CDR1 is MDHEN and CDR2 is SYDVKM. The length of the CDR3 is 12 residues. As DNA, the CDR3 is TGTGCCAGCAGTGGGACAGGGGCAGGCTACACCTTC. Translated, it gives CASSGTGAGYTF.

The chain uses TRBV5-4 and TRBJ1-4; maybe TRBD1 (6 bases). The CDR3 consists of 12 residues. Per germline, CDR1 SGHNT and CDR2 YYREEE (reference sequence). Trimming shortened V by 9 bases and J by 4 bases, and 10 bases separated the two germline ends. The CDR3 here is CATNRDNEKLFF. The CDR3, as DNA: TGTGCCACCAACAGGGATAATGAAAAACTGTTTTTT. The variable domain in full, completed from reference TRBV5-4 and TRBJ1-4, reads ETGVTQSPTHLIKTRGQQVTLRCSSQSGHNTVSWYQQALGQGPQFIFQYYREEENGRGNFPPRFSGLQFPNYSSELNVNALELDDSALYLCATNRDNEKLFFGSGTQLSVL.

V gene TRBV14 combines with J gene TRBJ1-2; D is unclear. V lost 1 base, J lost 9 bases, and 12 bases lay in between. The germline gives CDR1 SGHDN, CDR2 FVKESK. This CDR3 has 13 amino acids. The DNA of the CDR3 is TGTGCCAGCAGCCAAGTTACTGCGGGCAGCTACACCTTC. It specifies CASSQVTAGSYTF.